One and the same sample provided the 10 T cell receptor beta chains below, sequenced in a study of graft-versus-host responses after intestinal transplantation. Data came from immunoSEQ multiplex PCR; TCRdb stores just in-frame clones and leaves some out. The repertoire holds more than 95,000 clones, with 90% as singletons. For these receptors, no antigen is known. Sequences were derived from unstimulated CD4+ T cells sorted from spleen or lymph node cells, sampled before intestinal transplant. These receptors came from a human donor who received an intestinal transplant.

This clone came up a few times. CDR3 nucleotides: TGTGCCAGCAGTGTGGGCAGGGACTATGGCTACACCTTC. Translation: CASSVGRDYGYTF. This chain joins TRBV2 and TRBJ1-2; D is perhaps TRBD1 (5 bases). CDR3 length: 13 amino acids. The V gene's germline CDR1 is SNHLY and CDR2 FYNNEI. Trimming pared 4 bases from V and 3 bases from J, leaving 9 bases between.

The chain recombines TRBV19 with TRBJ1-1, with TRBD1 as a possible D gene (5 bases). Germline assignment: CDR1 LNHDA and CDR2 SQIVND (reference sequence). This CDR3 has 15 amino acids. V was clipped by 6 bases and J by 0 bases, with 14 bases between them. CDR3 region: CASRISGTLNTEAFF. CDR3 sequence (DNA): TGTGCCAGTAGGATCAGCGGGACTTTGAACACTGAAGCTTTCTTT.

This clone was seen just once. The chain has TRBV4-2 and TRBJ2-7; tentative D call: TRBD2 (5 bases). Trimming left V 3 bases short and J 1 base short, with 19 bases between. The germline V gene encodes CDR1 LGHNA and CDR2 YNFKEQ. This CDR3 is 17 amino acids long. The DNA of the CDR3 is TGTGCCAGCAGCCATGTCGTGGAGGTAGACGGTTCCTACGAGCAGTACTTC. Its translation is CASSHVVEVDGSYEQYF.

The table lists this clone with a count of one. The chain combines TRBV10-3 with TRBJ1-2, with TRBD1 identical over 8 bases. This CDR3 has 14 amino acids. With 0 bases clipped from V and 8 bases from J, the junction kept 5 bases outside the gene matches. Germline-derived CDR1 and CDR2 are ENHRY and SYGVKD. The CDR3 loop is CAISESRTGNGYTF. The CDR3 DNA sequence: TGTGCCATCAGTGAGTCCCGGACAGGGAACGGCTACACCTTC.

This chain links TRBV11-2 with TRBJ2-4; TRBD1 matches 10 bases. CDR3 length: 17 amino acids. CDR1 and CDR2 from the germline V gene are SGHAT and FQNNGV. J lost 6 bases, V lost 5 bases, and 13 bases had no gene match. The CDR3 DNA reads as TGTGCCAGCAGCCCTCGACCCAGGGACAGGGGCGGAAACATTCAGTACTTC. This gives the protein CASSPRPRDRGGNIQYF.

This chain links TRBV11-3 with TRBJ1-1; tentative D call: TRBD1 (6 bases). Trimming stripped 5 bases from V and 1 base from J, with 11 bases between. CDR3 length equals 14 residues. The germline gives CDR1 SGHNT, CDR2 YENEEA. CDR3 coding DNA: TGTGCCAGCAGCCCGGGGGGGGCGAACACTGAAGCTTTCTTT. Its protein is CASSPGGANTEAFF.

This sequence joins TRBV5-8 and TRBJ2-5; 9 positions match TRBD1. The germline CDR1 and CDR2 sequences are SGHTS and YDEGEE. The CDR3 contains 14 residues. Trimming cost V 0 bases and J 5 bases; bases outside gene matches: 2. CDR3 residues: CASSLDRGPETQYF. The CDR3 DNA is TGTGCCAGCAGCTTGGACAGGGGGCCCGAGACCCAGTACTTC.

This rearrangement joins TRBV11-2 to TRBJ1-1; no definite D call. This CDR3 contains 18 residues. Trimming pared 2 bases from V and 0 bases from J, leaving 19 bases between. Looked up from germline, CDR1 is SGHAT and CDR2 is FQNNGV. The DNA of the CDR3 is TGTGCCAGCAGCTTATCCCTATACCCCGACATAATGAACACTGAAGCTTTCTTT. Translating gives CASSLSLYPDIMNTEAFF.

The chain combines TRBV19 with TRBJ2-7; 9 bases map to TRBD1. The CDR3 consists of 14 residues. Germline CDR1 reads LNHDA; CDR2 reads SQIVND (reference sequence). V lost 5 bases and J lost 4; bases outside the gene matches: 6. CDR3 loop: CASSGRDRAYEQYF. CDR3 nucleotides: TGTGCCAGTAGTGGCCGGGACAGGGCGTACGAGCAGTACTTC.

J is TRBJ2-2 and V is TRBV28; TRBD1 might be the D (5 bases). CDR3 length: 13 amino acids. Germline values: CDR1 MDHEN, CDR2 SYDVKM. V lost 8 bases and J lost 1, with 8 bases in between. CDR3 amino acids: CASGQGNTGELFF. CDR3 in DNA: TGTGCCAGCGGGCAGGGGAACACCGGGGAGCTGTTTTTT. Together with reference TRBV28 and TRBJ2-2, the CDR3 gives the full variable domain: DVKVTQSSRYLVKRTGEKVFLECVQDMDHENMFWYRQDPGLGLRLIYFSYDVKMKEKGDIPEGYSVSREKKERFSLILESASTNQTSMYLCASGQGNTGELFFGEGSRLTVL.